This T cell receptor (beta chain) was recorded in a study of blood T cell repertoires in COVID-19. Study at large: Donors in the United States, Italy and Spain gave samples during acute or convalescent COVID-19. T cells, B-cell-depleted T cells, or PBMCs provided the cDNA or gDNA that served as material.

As originally analysed: Reference gene primer amplification in the assay estimated nucleated cell counts. The table came from immunoSEQ multiplex PCR; TCRdb's copy has only in-frame clones and leaves some out. The V and J calls and clone size were taken over from that table, and D and trimming were inferred from the DNA. This table has 100,000 to 150,000 clones, over 75% appearing once. The V end was cut by 5 bases, the J end by 4 bases, with 9 bases between. This CDR3 comprises 12 residues. Per the germline V gene, CDR1 is SEHNR and CDR2 is FQNEAQ (reference sequence). This TCR came from a man between 60 and 75 years old with acute or convalescent COVID-19. The V call is TRBV7-9, the J call TRBJ2-7, with a tentative D call TRBD2 (6 bases). Sequenced material: peripheral blood. The CDR3 coding sequence is TGTGCCAGCAGCCGGGGGACTTACGAGCAGTACTTC. It yields the protein CASSRGTYEQYF.